This is a list of T cell receptor beta chains from one sample in a study of cytomegalovirus exposure and HLA in healthy donors. The method was immunoSEQ multiplex PCR; TCRdb's version includes in-frame clones alone and lacks a portion of them. The repertoire holds about 170,000 clones, with 65% to 85% as singletons. Material for sequencing was PBMCs. Receptors originate from a woman between 18 and 29 years old in good health and CMV-seronegative. Both conserved end residues are part of each CDR3. Fields, in order: clone size, D gene, J gene, V gene, CDR3 protein, CDR3 DNA. D genes are given only for firm matches. Some rows mark clone size as missing; the rest say once, few, many or name a class of expanded clone.

clone size: -
D gene: TRBD2
J gene: TRBJ2-2
V gene: TRBV7-8
CDR3 protein: CASSLNSGRPTGELFF
CDR3 DNA: TGTGCCAGCAGCTTAAATAGCGGGAGGCCTACCGGGGAGCTGTTTTTT

clone size: -
D gene: -
J gene: TRBJ2-3
V gene: TRBV7-9
CDR3 protein: CSSSFSGIRTDTQYF
CDR3 DNA: TGTTCCAGCAGCTTCTCCGGGATCCGCACAGATACGCAGTATTTT

clone size: -
D gene: TRBD1
J gene: TRBJ1-1
V gene: TRBV7-9
CDR3 protein: CASSLHGQATEAFF
CDR3 DNA: TGTGCCAGCAGCTTACACGGACAGGCCACTGAAGCTTTCTTT

clone size: -
D gene: -
J gene: TRBJ2-7
V gene: TRBV14
CDR3 protein: CASSEQGSYEQYF
CDR3 DNA: TGTGCCAGCAGCGAGCAGGGGAGCTACGAGCAGTACTTC

clone size: -
D gene: TRBD2
J gene: TRBJ2-5
V gene: TRBV28
CDR3 protein: CASRAGRETQYF
CDR3 DNA: TGTGCCAGCAGAGCGGGGAGAGAGACCCAGTACTTC

clone size: once
D gene: -
J gene: TRBJ2-3
V gene: TRBV28
CDR3 protein: CASSWGQDATDTQYF
CDR3 DNA: TGTGCCAGCTCCTGGGGGCAGGACGCGACAGATACGCAGTATTTT

clone size: once
D gene: -
J gene: TRBJ1-2
V gene: TRBV10-1
CDR3 protein: CASSGGSGYTF
CDR3 DNA: TGCGCCAGCAGTGGGGGCTCTGGCTACACCTTC

clone size: few
D gene: TRBD1
J gene: TRBJ1-2
V gene: TRBV6-5
CDR3 protein: CASSIPGQGPYTF
CDR3 DNA: TGTGCCAGCAGTATACCGGGACAGGGGCCCTACACCTTC

clone size: -
D gene: TRBD1
J gene: TRBJ2-7
V gene: TRBV2
CDR3 protein: CASRDRGQSKRPYEQYF
CDR3 DNA: TGTGCCAGCCGGGACAGGGGGCAGTCCAAGCGTCCCTACGAGCAGTACTTC

clone size: -
D gene: TRBD1
J gene: TRBJ2-7
V gene: TRBV18
CDR3 protein: CASSPPGGQEKSYEQYF
CDR3 DNA: TGTGCCAGCTCACCACCGGGGGGACAGGAAAAATCCTACGAGCAGTACTTC